This T cell receptor (beta chain) is from a study of cytomegalovirus exposure and HLA in healthy donors. Study-level results: Earlier analysis yielded a pattern in which most TCR beta V segments were productive about 90% or about 30% of the time.

For this clone: The antigen is unknown.

The PCR made use of 60 Vbeta and 13 Jbeta primers. TCRdb's table, derived via immunoSEQ multiplex PCR, lists solely in-frame clones and lacks some. The repertoire has approximately 120,000 clones, about four fifths of them found once; the top ten carry about 3.9%. Healthy individuals who donated bone marrow served as the donors. The sequence was collected from a woman in her thirties or forties in good health and CMV-seropositive. Sequencing was carried out using PBMCs.

The DNA of the CDR3 is TGTGCCAGCAGCTTAACTTCCACTAGCGATCAGTACTTC. It specifies CASSLTSTSDQYF. The chain links TRBV7-2 to TRBJ2-4; 7 bases match TRBD2. The CDR3 has 13 residues. Trimming removed 2 bases from V and 12 bases from J; junction bases left unmatched: 7. In germline, CDR1 is SGHTA, CDR2 FQGNSA.